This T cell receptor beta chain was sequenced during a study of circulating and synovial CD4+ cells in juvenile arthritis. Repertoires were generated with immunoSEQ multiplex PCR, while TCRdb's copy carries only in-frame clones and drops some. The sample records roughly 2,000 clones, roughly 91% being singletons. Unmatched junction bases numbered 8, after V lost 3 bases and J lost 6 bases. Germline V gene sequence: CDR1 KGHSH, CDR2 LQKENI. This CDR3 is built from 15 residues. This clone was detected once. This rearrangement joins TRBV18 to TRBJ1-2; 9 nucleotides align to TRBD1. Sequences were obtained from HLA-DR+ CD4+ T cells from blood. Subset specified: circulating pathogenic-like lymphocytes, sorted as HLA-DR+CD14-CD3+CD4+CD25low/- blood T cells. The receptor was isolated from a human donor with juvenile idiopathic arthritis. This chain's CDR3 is CASSPPGQGRDGYTF. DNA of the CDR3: TGTGCCAGCTCACCTCCCGGACAGGGGAGGGATGGCTACACCTTC.